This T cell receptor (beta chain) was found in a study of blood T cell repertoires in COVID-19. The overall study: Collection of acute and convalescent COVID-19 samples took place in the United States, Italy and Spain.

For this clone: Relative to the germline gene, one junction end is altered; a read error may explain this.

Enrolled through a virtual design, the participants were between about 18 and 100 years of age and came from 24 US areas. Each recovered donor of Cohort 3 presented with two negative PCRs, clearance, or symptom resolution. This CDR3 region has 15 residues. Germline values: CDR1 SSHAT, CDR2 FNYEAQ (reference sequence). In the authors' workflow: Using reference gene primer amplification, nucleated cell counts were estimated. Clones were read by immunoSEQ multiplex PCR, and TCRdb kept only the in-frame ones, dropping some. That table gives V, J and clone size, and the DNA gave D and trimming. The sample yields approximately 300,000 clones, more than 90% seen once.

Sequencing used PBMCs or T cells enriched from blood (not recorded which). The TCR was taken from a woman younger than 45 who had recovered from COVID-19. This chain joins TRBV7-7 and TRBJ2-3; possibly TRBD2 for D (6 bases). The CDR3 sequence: CASSLAWGGTDTQYF. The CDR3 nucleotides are TGTGCTAGCAGCTTAGCGTGGGGGGGCACAGATACGCAGTATTTT.